The next 30 T cell receptor beta chains were all read from a single sample in a study of T cell responses to AZD1222 COVID-19 vaccine. Assay: immunoSEQ multiplex PCR; the TCRdb copy retains only in-frame clones and omits some. The repertoire includes some 140,000 clones, roughly 87% of them detected once, and approximately 8.8% sits in the top ten. Source: peripheral blood, taken 28 days after the second AZD1222 dose. The receptors were sampled from an adult who received the AZD1222 COVID-19 vaccine.

The rearrangement joins TRBV30 to TRBJ1-6; D unclear. CDR3 length equals 14 residues. The germline CDR1 and CDR2 sequences are GTSNPN and SVGIG (reference sequence). Trimming removed 0 bases at V and 3 bases at J, with 6 bases between. The CDR3, as DNA: TGTGCCTGGAGTGTGAGATACTATAATTCACCCCTCCACTTT. It translates to CAWSVRYYNSPLHF. The whole variable domain, remainder taken from reference TRBV30 and TRBJ1-6, is SQTIHQWPATLVQPVGSPLSLECTVEGTSNPNLYWYRQAAGRGLQLLFYSVGIGQISSEVPQNLSASRPQDRQFILSSKKLLLSDSGFYLCAWSVRYYNSPLHFGNGTRLTVT.

This clone was observed a handful of times. The V gene is TRBV12-3 or TRBV12-4, the J gene TRBJ2-7; maybe TRBD1 (5 bases). The V gene lost 4 bases and the J gene lost 6 bases, with 10 bases spanning the gap. There are 12 residues in the CDR3. The CDR3 is CASSSQGAEQYF. As DNA, the CDR3 is TGTGCCAGCAGTTCCCAGGGTGCCGAGCAGTACTTC.

The DNA of the CDR3 is TGTGCCAGCAGCCCAAGGGCCCCCTTAAATGAGCAGTTCTTC. This gives the protein CASSPRAPLNEQFF. The chain employs TRBV7-2 and TRBJ2-1; D unresolved. The length of the CDR3 is 14 residues. Germline lookup yields CDR1 SGHTA and CDR2 FQGNSA. Trimming left V 5 bases short and J 7 bases short, with 15 bases between. Together with reference TRBV7-2 and TRBJ2-1, the CDR3 gives the full variable domain: GAGVSQSPSNKVTEKGKDVELRCDPISGHTALYWYRQSLGQGLEFLIYFQGNSAPDKSGLPSDRFSAERTGGSVSTLTIQRTQQEDSAVYLCASSPRAPLNEQFFGPGTRLTVL.

This chain uses TRBV6-6 with TRBJ2-6; 8 nucleotides line up with TRBD1. The CDR3 extends over 16 amino acids. Germline V gene data show CDR1 as MNHNY and CDR2 as SVGAGI (reference sequence). With V trimmed by 7 bases and J by 0 bases, 5 bases remained unmatched. CDR3 in amino acids: CASKDRVSSGANVLTF. For the CDR3, the DNA is TGTGCCAGCAAGGACAGGGTTAGCTCTGGGGCCAACGTCCTGACTTTC.

This clone was seen a handful of times. The chain links TRBV11-2 to TRBJ1-4; no clear D gene. Deletions cut 2 bases from V and 5 bases from J, with 15 bases between. CDR1 and CDR2 from the germline V gene are SGHAT and FQNNGV. The CDR3 contains 16 residues. CDR3 in DNA: TGTGCCAGCAGCTTAAGAGCTGGCTTTCAAAATGAAAAACTGTTTTTT. It yields the protein CASSLRAGFQNEKLFF.

The J gene is TRBJ2-7, the V gene TRBV4-2; 7 bases are a match to TRBD1. The ends lost 0 bases at V and 3 bases at J; junction bases unmatched: 5. The CDR3 is made up of 15 amino acids. CDR1 is LGHNA and CDR2 is YNFKEQ in the germline V gene. The chain's CDR3 is CASSQEGQVLYEQYF. DNA for the CDR3: TGTGCCAGCAGCCAAGAAGGACAGGTTCTCTACGAGCAGTACTTC.

The V gene is TRBV7-9, the J gene TRBJ1-1; 7 bases are a match to TRBD1. Germline V gene sequence: CDR1 SEHNR, CDR2 FQNEAQ (reference sequence). Losses at the gene ends were 1 base for V and 4 bases for J; bases not matched to a gene: 6. The length of the CDR3 is 15 residues. The CDR3 DNA sequence: TGTGCCAGCAGCTTAGTCGAGACAGGGAGCACTGAAGCTTTCTTT. It encodes CASSLVETGSTEAFF. The full variable domain, with the rest looked up from reference TRBV7-9 and TRBJ1-1, is DTGVSQNPRHKITKRGQNVTFRCDPISEHNRLYWYRQTLGQGPEFLTYFQNEAQLEKSRLLSDRFSAERPKGSFSTLEIQRTEQGDSAMYLCASSLVETGSTEAFFGQGTRLTVV.

This chain links TRBV5-1 with TRBJ2-3; the match to TRBD2 covers 8 bases. CDR3 length equals 16 residues. Germline loops: CDR1 SGHRS, CDR2 YFSETQ. Unmatched junction bases numbered 3, after V lost 0 bases and J lost 0 bases. CDR3 nucleotides: TGCGCCAGCAGCTTGGCACTAGCGGCTAGCACAGATACGCAGTATTTT. It specifies CASSLALAASTDTQYF.

J is TRBJ1-6 and V is TRBV19, with D possibly matching TRBD1 (5 bases). The CDR3 is made up of 15 amino acids. The germline V gene encodes CDR1 LNHDA and CDR2 SQIVND (reference sequence). Trimming cost V 3 bases and J 13 bases, with 19 bases left between them. The CDR3 loop is CASSIQDSPSSPLHF. The CDR3 coding sequence is TGTGCCAGTAGTATTCAAGACAGTCCCTCTTCGCCCCTCCACTTT.

The chain uses TRBV23-1 and TRBJ1-5; D uncertain. TRBV23-1 is treated as an ORF (open reading frame) with a function not yet certain. Trimming took off 0 bases at V and 0 bases at J, with 9 bases between the two ends. This CDR3 spans 16 amino acids. CDR3 amino acids: CASSQSRQYSNQPQHF. CDR3 nucleotide sequence: TGCGCCAGCAGTCAATCCAGGCAGTATAGCAATCAGCCCCAGCATTTT.

The chain combines TRBV4-1 with TRBJ2-1; 11 bases agree with TRBD2. V gave up 0 bases and J gave up 16 bases; unmatched junction bases: 11. The germline gives CDR1 MGHRA, CDR2 YSYEKL. CDR3 size: 15 residues. This CDR3 is CASSQDLNSGRVQFF. CDR3 in DNA: TGCGCCAGCAGCCAAGATCTGAATAGCGGGAGGGTTCAATTCTTC.

The rearrangement joins TRBV30 to TRBJ1-3, with D possibly TRBD1 on 6 matching bases. Trimming shortened V by 6 bases and J by 0 bases, and 12 bases separated the two germline ends. This CDR3 has 14 residues. Germline lookup yields CDR1 GTSNPN and CDR2 SVGIG (reference sequence). CDR3 bases: TGTGCCTGCGGACAGACCTACTCTGGAAACACCATATATTTT. This translates into CACGQTYSGNTIYF. Supplemented by reference TRBV30 and TRBJ1-3, the full variable domain reads SQTIHQWPATLVQPVGSPLSLECTVEGTSNPNLYWYRQAAGRGLQLLFYSVGIGQISSEVPQNLSASRPQDRQFILSSKKLLLSDSGFYLCACGQTYSGNTIYFGEGSWLTVV.

V usage is TRBV5-1 and J usage is TRBJ1-2, with 7 bases fitting TRBD1. CDR1 and CDR2 (germline): SGHRS, YFSETQ. V lost 5 bases and J lost 1; bases outside the gene matches: 8. The CDR3 sequence is 15 residues long. The CDR3 sequence: CASRREAGGNYGYTF. The CDR3 nucleotides read TGCGCCAGCAGACGTGAGGCAGGGGGTAACTATGGCTACACCTTC.

The rearrangement links TRBV12-3 or TRBV12-4 to TRBJ1-2; 7 bases align to TRBD1. J gave up 8 bases and V 6 bases, and 9 bases lay outside the gene matches. CDR3 length equals 13 residues. CDR3 in amino acids: CASRPPGQKGYTF. For the CDR3, the DNA is TGTGCCAGCAGACCACCGGGACAGAAAGGCTACACCTTC.

The V call is TRBV6-5, the J call TRBJ1-1, with TRBD1 matching 7 bases. CDR1 MNHEY and CDR2 SVGAGI come from the germline V gene. The V and J ends lost 8 bases and 8 bases, in that order; junction bases with no gene match: 2. The CDR3 covers 10 residues. DNA of the CDR3: TGTGCCAGCCCGACAGGGGAAGCTTTCTTT. Translation: CASPTGEAFF.

This clone has just a few counts. The chain joins TRBV24-1 to TRBJ2-1; unclear D gene. This CDR3 has 13 residues. From germline, CDR1 is KGHDR and CDR2 SFDVKD. V lost 3 bases to trimming and J lost 8 bases, with 10 bases between them. For the CDR3, the DNA is TGTGCCACCAGTGATGGGCCCTTAGATGAGCAGTTCTTC. Translation gives CATSDGPLDEQFF.

The J gene is TRBJ1-2, the V gene TRBV4-2; 10 bases line up with TRBD1. The CDR3 spans 15 residues. The germline gives CDR1 LGHNA, CDR2 YNFKEQ. With V trimmed by 0 bases and J by 3 bases, 1 base remained unmatched. The CDR3 sequence is CASSQEDRGYYGYTF. In DNA form, the CDR3 reads TGTGCCAGCAGCCAAGAGGACAGGGGGTACTATGGCTACACCTTC.

This chain links TRBV4-3 with TRBJ2-2, with D unresolved. CDR1 LGHNA and CDR2 YSLEER come from the germline V gene. V was trimmed by 6 bases and J by 9 bases, leaving 23 bases between them. The CDR3 has 16 amino acids. In DNA form, the CDR3 reads TGCGCCAGCAGTCAGGAACCTCTTGACCCGGCCAGGGAGCTGTTTTTT. Translating gives CASSQEPLDPARELFF.

The chain couples TRBV15 to TRBJ2-7; 10 bases agree with TRBD2. The CDR3 has 17 residues. Germline V gene sequence: CDR1 LNHNV, CDR2 YYDKDF (reference sequence). Trimming removed 0 bases from V and 0 bases from J; junction bases left unmatched: 5. The CDR3 sequence: CATSRDSGTSVSYEQYF. In DNA, the CDR3 is TGTGCCACCAGCAGAGATAGCGGGACTAGCGTCTCCTACGAGCAGTACTTC.

V gene TRBV2 combines with J gene TRBJ1-1; D unresolved. Germline loops: CDR1 SNHLY, CDR2 FYNNEI. The CDR3 contains 13 residues. Trimming took 3 bases from V and 5 from J, leaving 10 bases between them. Here the CDR3 reads CASSENSQTEAFF. The CDR3 coding sequence is TGTGCCAGCAGTGAGAACAGCCAGACTGAAGCTTTCTTT.

The chain joins TRBV2 to TRBJ2-7; no clear D gene. Germline V CDR1 and CDR2: SNHLY, FYNNEI. The V gene lost 3 bases and the J gene lost 0 bases, with 18 bases spanning the gap. The CDR3 loop spans 17 amino acids. The CDR3 is CASSEPLSLGVSYEQYF. CDR3 nucleotide sequence: TGTGCCAGCAGTGAGCCCCTCTCCCTGGGCGTCTCCTACGAGCAGTACTTC.

The chain uses TRBV30 and TRBJ2-3; D is unresolved. The germline V and J ends were trimmed by 5 bases and 6 bases, with 9 bases remaining between them. This CDR3 spans 11 amino acids. Germline loops: CDR1 GTSNPN, CDR2 SVGIG (reference sequence). The CDR3 protein is CAWGLGDTQYF. The CDR3 DNA reads as TGTGCCTGGGGCCTCGGGGATACGCAGTATTTT.

The genes are TRBV7-9 and TRBJ1-6; D is uncertain. Per germline, CDR1 SEHNR and CDR2 FQNEAQ (reference sequence). V lost 2 bases and J 9 bases, leaving 5 bases between the germline ends. CDR3 length equals 12 residues. The CDR3 is CASSLLGSPLHF. CDR3 sequence (DNA): TGTGCCAGCAGCTTACTGGGTTCACCCCTCCACTTT.

This sequence joins TRBV6-2 or TRBV6-3 and TRBJ1-4; D remains ambiguous. The CDR3 covers 13 residues. The V gene's germline CDR1 is MNHEY and CDR2 SVGEGT. Trimming took off 2 bases at V and 6 bases at J, with 7 bases between the two ends. For the CDR3, the DNA is TGTGCCAGCAGTTACACGGCCTATGAAAAACTGTTTTTT. Its protein is CASSYTAYEKLFF.

This clone occurred once. This chain links TRBV29-1 with TRBJ1-3; TRBD1 is a possible D gene (5 bases). This CDR3 has 16 residues. The germline V gene has CDR1 SQVTM and CDR2 ANQGSEA. V lost 4 bases, J lost 0 bases, and 16 bases lay in between. CDR3 DNA: TGCAGCGTTGGGGGCCGGGGCAGCAACTCTGGAAACACCATATATTTT. Its protein is CSVGGRGSNSGNTIYF. The variable domain in full, with the rest retrieved from reference TRBV29-1 and TRBJ1-3, is SAVISQKPSRDICQRGTSLTIQCQVDSQVTMMFWYRQQPGQSLTLIATANQGSEATYESGFVIDKFPISRPNLTFSTLTVSNMSPEDSSIYLCSVGGRGSNSGNTIYFGEGSWLTVV.

The CDR3 coding sequence is TGTGCCAGCAGTTGGGACAGGGTGCGAGAGCAGTACTTC. Protein product: CASSWDRVREQYF. The V call is TRBV6-5, the J call TRBJ2-7, with 9 positions matching TRBD1. Per the germline V gene, CDR1 is MNHEY and CDR2 is SVGAGI. The CDR3 loop spans 13 amino acids. With V trimmed by 4 bases and J by 7 bases, 5 bases remained unmatched.

The V and J genes are TRBV5-4 and TRBJ2-5; tentatively, D is TRBD2 (6 bases). Trimming removed 4 bases from V and 1 base from J, with 11 bases in between. Germline lookup yields CDR1 SGHNT and CDR2 YYREEE (reference sequence). The CDR3 loop spans 14 amino acids. CDR3 coding DNA: TGTGCCAGCAGCCCAGGAGGGTTCCAAGAGACCCAGTACTTC. It encodes CASSPGGFQETQYF.

The V and J genes are TRBV7-6 and TRBJ2-7; no clear D. The germline V gene encodes CDR1 SGHVS and CDR2 FNYEAQ. Trimming removed 1 base at V and 5 bases at J, with 9 bases between. This CDR3 comprises 13 residues. The DNA of the CDR3 is TGTGCCAGCAGCTTAGAGGATCCTCACGAGCAGTACTTC. This gives the protein CASSLEDPHEQYF.

This clone appeared a few times. The CDR3: CASSLVPGGEQYF. The CDR3 DNA is TGCGCCAGCAGCTTGGTTCCGGGAGGCGAGCAGTACTTC. This chain links TRBV5-1 with TRBJ2-7; 7 bases fit TRBD2. Germline V CDR1 and CDR2: SGHRS, YFSETQ. This CDR3 region has 13 residues. The junction had 3 bases not matched to a gene; V was cut back by 0 bases and J by 6 bases.

The rearrangement links TRBV5-4 to TRBJ1-2; 10 positions match TRBD1. This CDR3 has 19 residues. CDR1 is SGHNT and CDR2 is YYREEE in the germline V gene (reference sequence). V trimming: 4 bases; J trimming: 5 bases; junction bases outside the gene matches: 20. This chain's CDR3 is CASSQEIDRGRGPRYGYTF. The CDR3 region has the DNA TGTGCCAGCAGCCAAGAGATCGACAGGGGGCGGGGGCCCCGGTATGGCTACACCTTC. Full variable domain (rest looked up from reference TRBV5-4 and TRBJ1-2): ETGVTQSPTHLIKTRGQQVTLRCSSQSGHNTVSWYQQALGQGPQFIFQYYREEENGRGNFPPRFSGLQFPNYSSELNVNALELDDSALYLCASSQEIDRGRGPRYGYTFGSGTRLTVV.